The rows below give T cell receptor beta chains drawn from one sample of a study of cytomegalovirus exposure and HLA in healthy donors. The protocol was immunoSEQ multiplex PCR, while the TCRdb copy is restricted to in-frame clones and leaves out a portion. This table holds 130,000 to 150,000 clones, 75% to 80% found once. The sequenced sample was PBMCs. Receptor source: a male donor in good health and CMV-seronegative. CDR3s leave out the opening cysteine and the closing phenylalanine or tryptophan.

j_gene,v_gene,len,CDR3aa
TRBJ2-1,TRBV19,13,ASSALAGGVNEQF
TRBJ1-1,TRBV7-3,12,ASSATGRITEAF
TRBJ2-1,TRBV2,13,ASSQGLAVLNEQF
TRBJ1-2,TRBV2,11,ASSDSGSRGYT
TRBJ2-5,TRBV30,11,AWTGRAGETQY
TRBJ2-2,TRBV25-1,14,ASSETGTSGTGELF
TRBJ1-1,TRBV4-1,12,ASSQTGVVTEAF
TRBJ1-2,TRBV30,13,AWSVPGVKIYGYT
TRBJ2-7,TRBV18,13,ASSPGQGAGYEQY
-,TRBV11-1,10,ASSHRVHEQY
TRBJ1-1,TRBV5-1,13,ASSPLTGIHTEAF
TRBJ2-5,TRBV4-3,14,ASSQSGGTVGETQY
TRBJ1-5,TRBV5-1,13,ATRQGPNSNQPQH
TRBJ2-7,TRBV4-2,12,ASSQEVQGYEQY
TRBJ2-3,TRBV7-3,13,ASSSQAGTTDTQY
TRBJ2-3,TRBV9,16,ASSVGTSGGTRTDTQY
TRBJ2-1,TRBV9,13,ASSVGVGGTWEQF
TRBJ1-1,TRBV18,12,ASSPSQGFTEAF
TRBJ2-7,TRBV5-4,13,ASSMGQGVSYEQY
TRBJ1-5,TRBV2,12,ASSVERGNQPQH
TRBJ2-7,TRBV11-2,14,ASSLDRSQGAREQY
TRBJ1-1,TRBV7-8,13,ASSPPGRRGAEAF
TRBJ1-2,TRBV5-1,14,ASSFKWGGANYGYT
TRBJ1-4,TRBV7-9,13,ASSSEDRRGGKLF
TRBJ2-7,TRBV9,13,ASSVGSETYYEQY
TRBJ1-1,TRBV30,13,AWSVYTGARTEAF